The 31 T cell receptor beta chains below were found in one sample sequenced in a study of cytomegalovirus exposure and HLA in healthy donors. In the PCR, 60 Vbeta and 13 Jbeta primers were used. Repertoires were generated with immunoSEQ multiplex PCR, while TCRdb's copy carries only in-frame clones and drops some. The sample includes more than 150,000 clones, 60% to 85% of them seen just once. Sequencing used PBMCs. These receptors all stem from a girl aged 10 to 17 in good health and CMV-seropositive.

The chain employs TRBV7-9 and TRBJ2-7, with D possibly matching TRBD2 (5 bases). Germline V gene sequence: CDR1 SEHNR, CDR2 FQNEAQ (reference sequence). CDR3 size: 14 residues. V was shortened by 0 bases and J by 0 bases, with 6 bases between the two germline ends. In nucleotides, the CDR3 is TGTGCCAGCAGCTTAGCGGGGAGCTCCTACGAGCAGTACTTC. Protein sequence: CASSLAGSSYEQYF.

The rearrangement joins TRBV18 to TRBJ2-7, with D possibly TRBD1 on 6 matching bases. The CDR3 has 15 residues. Germline V gene lookup returns CDR1 KGHSH and CDR2 LQKENI. V was shortened by 6 bases and J by 3 bases, with 18 bases between the two germline ends. CDR3 protein: CASSVYMGADYEQYF. CDR3 coding DNA: TGTGCCAGCTCGGTATATATGGGGGCCGACTACGAGCAGTACTTC.

The genes are TRBV27 and TRBJ2-4; 10 bases match TRBD2. The germline V gene encodes CDR1 MNHEY and CDR2 SMNVEV (reference sequence). The CDR3 runs to 15 residues. The junction had 7 bases not matched to a gene; V was cut back by 5 bases and J by 6 bases. In DNA, the CDR3 is TGTGCCAGCAGTAAGCAAGCGGGGGGGCCAAACATTCAGTACTTC. Translating it yields CASSKQAGGPNIQYF.

V and J are TRBV6-4 and TRBJ2-2, with a weak D call TRBD1 (6 bases). Trimming took 4 bases from V and 1 from J, leaving 7 bases between them. This CDR3 spans 14 amino acids. The V gene's germline CDR1 is MRHNA and CDR2 SNTAGT. The CDR3 DNA follows: TGTGCCAGCAGTGTACAGGGGAACACCGGGGAGCTGTTTTTT. Its translation: CASSVQGNTGELFF.

The CDR3 here is CASSYSRTPYGYTF. The DNA for the CDR3 is TGTGCCAGCAGTTACTCTAGGACTCCCTATGGCTACACCTTC. The J gene is TRBJ1-2, the V gene TRBV6-5, with D uncertain. The germline V and J ends were trimmed by 0 bases and 4 bases, with 9 bases remaining between them. Germline V gene sequence: CDR1 MNHEY, CDR2 SVGAGI. The CDR3 extends over 14 amino acids.

The V call is TRBV6-6, the J call TRBJ2-3; D may be TRBD2 (6 bases). The CDR3 has 15 amino acids. Trimming shortened V by 0 bases and J by 5 bases, and 12 bases separated the two germline ends. CDR1 is MNHNY and CDR2 is SVGAGI in the germline V gene (reference sequence). CDR3 in amino acids: CASSYSGGIQDTQYF. CDR3 nucleotides: TGTGCCAGCAGTTACTCCGGGGGTATTCAAGATACGCAGTATTTT.

Details on this clone: Within the sample, other DNA sequences also encode this same CDR3. The CDR3 loop is CASSLRGETQYF. The CDR3 nucleotides read TGCGCCAGCAGCTTGCGCGGGGAGACCCAGTACTTC. The V gene is TRBV5-1, the J gene TRBJ2-5, with D tentatively TRBD2 (5 bases). The CDR3 has 12 residues. CDR1 and CDR2 from the germline V gene are SGHRS and YFSETQ. Between the trimmed V and J ends, which lost 1 base and 5 bases, there was a span of 6 bases.

Worth noting for this clone: This sample also contains other DNA sequences that code for the same CDR3. The rearrangement uses TRBV12-5 and TRBJ2-3; a possible D gene is TRBD2 (7 bases). Trimming left V 0 bases short and J 8 bases short, with 9 bases between. The germline CDR1 and CDR2 sequences are LGHNT and FRNRAP. CDR3 length: 13 amino acids. CDR3 protein: CASGLVGGGTQYF. The CDR3 bases are TGTGCTAGTGGTTTGGTAGGGGGGGGTACGCAGTATTTT.

The chain has TRBV11-2 and TRBJ2-5, with D perhaps matching TRBD2 (5 bases). The J call is in doubt because the DNA end fits TRBJ2-7 better. CDR3 length: 15 residues. Germline V lookup: CDR1 SGHAT, CDR2 FQNNGV. The CDR3, as DNA: TGTGCCAGCAGCTTAATACAGACTATACGCGACGAGCAGTACTTC. Translating gives CASSLIQTIRDEQYF.

This clone is a singleton in its sample. The V gene is TRBV11-3, the J gene TRBJ2-1, with a tentative D call TRBD2 (6 bases). Germline assignment: CDR1 SGHNT and CDR2 YENEEA. V lost 1 base to trimming and J lost 4 bases, with 23 bases between them. There are 19 residues in the CDR3. The CDR3 protein is CASSLGAGSPAWGYNEQFF. As DNA, the CDR3 is TGTGCCAGCAGCTTAGGAGCGGGCAGCCCAGCTTGGGGGTACAATGAGCAGTTCTTC.

The chain joins TRBV6-6 to TRBJ1-1; a possible D gene is TRBD1 (6 bases). Deletions cut 1 base from V and 5 bases from J, with 14 bases between. The CDR3 sequence is 15 residues long. CDR1 and CDR2 from the germline V gene are MNHNY and SVGAGI (reference sequence). CDR3 coding DNA: TGTGCCAGCAGTTACTGGCGGGGGGCCGAGACTGAAGCTTTCTTT. Protein product: CASSYWRGAETEAFF.

The chain is built from TRBV11-2 and TRBJ1-4; no clear D. Germline assignment: CDR1 SGHAT and CDR2 FQNNGV. This CDR3 region has 13 residues. Trimming stripped 0 bases from V and 8 bases from J, with 7 bases between. CDR3 DNA: TGTGCCAGCAGCTTAGATAGCCGCGAAAAACTGTTTTTT. Amino acid sequence: CASSLDSREKLFF.

The chain uses TRBV5-6 and TRBJ2-7, with 7 bases lining up with TRBD1. After removal of 6 bases from V and 1 base from J, the junction contained 7 bases not matched to a gene. The CDR3 totals 14 residues. From germline, CDR1 is SGHDT and CDR2 YYEEEE. CDR3: CASTRGSLSYEQYF. For the CDR3, the DNA is TGTGCCAGCACCAGGGGGTCCCTTTCCTACGAGCAGTACTTC.

The rearrangement uses TRBV7-8 and TRBJ2-5; perhaps TRBD2 as D (5 bases). The ends were cut back, 6 bases at V and 5 bases at J, with 13 bases in the middle. The CDR3 is made up of 13 amino acids. CDR1 is SGHVS and CDR2 is FQNEAQ in the germline V gene. The CDR3: CASSVWEYETQYF. DNA of the CDR3: TGTGCCAGCAGTGTATGGGAGTACGAGACCCAGTACTTC.

The chain links TRBV10-3 to TRBJ2-7; 7 nucleotides align to TRBD2. The V and J ends lost 2 bases and 0 bases, in that order; junction bases with no gene match: 4. The CDR3 consists of 15 residues. Germline V gene data show CDR1 as ENHRY and CDR2 as SYGVKD. CDR3 loop: CAISEGGGNSYEQYF. CDR3 sequence (DNA): TGTGCCATCAGTGAGGGGGGGGGTAACTCCTACGAGCAGTACTTC.

The chain employs TRBV30 and TRBJ2-3; D gene uncertain. Per the germline V gene, CDR1 is GTSNPN and CDR2 is SVGIG (reference sequence). Trimming left V 4 bases short and J 2 bases short, with 10 bases between. The CDR3 spans 13 residues. The CDR3 nucleotides are TGTGCCTGGAATAGTGGTCTCACAGATACGCAGTATTTT. Amino acids: CAWNSGLTDTQYF.

This clone occurred once. This chain links TRBV10-3 with TRBJ2-3, with 10 bases that match TRBD2. Germline V CDR1 and CDR2: ENHRY, SYGVKD. This CDR3 is built from 17 residues. V dropped 1 base and J dropped 4; count of bases not matched to a gene: 8. This CDR3 reads CAISEFLAGVEADTQYF. In nucleotides, the CDR3 is TGTGCCATCAGTGAGTTTCTAGCGGGGGTTGAGGCAGATACGCAGTATTTT.

Only a few counts were recorded for this clone. The genes are TRBV9 and TRBJ2-7; 8 bases are a match to TRBD2. The CDR3 consists of 14 residues. With 3 bases clipped from V and 6 bases from J, the junction kept 8 bases outside the gene matches. The germline CDR1 and CDR2 sequences are SGDLS and YYNGEE. In DNA form, the CDR3 reads TGTGCCAGCAGCGGGGGGCGGGAGGCGAGCGAGCAGTACTTC. Its translation: CASSGGREASEQYF.

This clone has a single count. This sequence joins TRBV10-2 and TRBJ2-3; D ambiguous. The CDR3 runs 13 residues. The germline V gene encodes CDR1 WSHSY and CDR2 SAAADI. V lost 7 bases and J 4 bases, leaving 12 bases between the germline ends. CDR3 in DNA: TGCGCCAGCACCCCCACTTTCGCAGATACGCAGTATTTT. Encoded protein: CASTPTFADTQYF.

The chain is built from TRBV6-1 and TRBJ1-1; D is possibly TRBD1 (6 bases). This CDR3 comprises 13 residues. CDR1 and CDR2 (germline): MNHNS, SASEGT. The germline V and J ends were trimmed by 7 bases and 1 base, with 10 bases remaining between them. CDR3: CASIGQTNTEAFF. CDR3 nucleotide sequence: TGTGCCAGCATTGGACAGACGAACACTGAAGCTTTCTTT.

This clone was found once. The genes are TRBV2 and TRBJ2-7; 13 bases map to TRBD2. The CDR3 totals 18 residues. The V and J ends lost 1 base and 6 bases, in that order; junction bases with no gene match: 12. The germline CDR1 and CDR2 sequences are SNHLY and FYNNEI. CDR3 in amino acids: CASSEGGVRTSGGLEQYF. The CDR3 nucleotides are TGTGCCAGCAGTGAAGGGGGGGTTCGGACTAGCGGGGGTCTCGAGCAGTACTTC.

The V and J genes are TRBV2 and TRBJ1-3, with no clear D. V gave up 5 bases and J gave up 4 bases, with 6 bases separating them. This CDR3 comprises 12 residues. Germline-derived CDR1 and CDR2 are SNHLY and FYNNEI. The chain's CDR3 is CASSLTGNTIYF. The CDR3 nucleotides read TGTGCCAGCAGTCTGACAGGAAACACCATATATTTT.

This sequence joins TRBV11-3 and TRBJ2-7, with 9 bases aligning to TRBD1. The CDR3 has 13 residues. Looked up from germline, CDR1 is SGHNT and CDR2 is YENEEA. Trimming cost V 5 bases and J 6 bases; bases outside gene matches: 5. CDR3 sequence: CASSTLTGGEQYF. In nucleotides, the CDR3 is TGTGCCAGCAGCACGTTGACAGGGGGCGAGCAGTACTTC.

The genes are TRBV9 and TRBJ2-5; D might be TRBD2 (7 bases). Trimming cost V 3 bases and J 3 bases, with 12 bases left between them. Germline CDR1 is SGDLS and CDR2 is YYNGEE. The CDR3 runs 14 residues. The CDR3 sequence: CASSGRGAEETQYF. The CDR3 DNA reads as TGTGCCAGCAGCGGCCGGGGGGCGGAAGAGACCCAGTACTTC.

The gene calls are TRBV14 and TRBJ2-3, with 8 bases identical to TRBD2. V shed 2 bases, J shed 6 bases, and the junction held 16 bases outside the gene matches. Germline V gene lookup returns CDR1 SGHDN and CDR2 FVKESK. CDR3 size: 18 residues. The CDR3 DNA reads TGTGCCAGCAGCCAACCATACGGGAGACGGGGGGGCCCCGATACGCAGTATTTT. It specifies CASSQPYGRRGGPDTQYF.

V is TRBV5-1 and J is TRBJ1-4, with 9 bases fitting TRBD1. Germline-derived CDR1 and CDR2 are SGHRS and YFSETQ. CDR3 size: 15 residues. V trimming: 0 bases; J trimming: 8 bases; junction bases outside the gene matches: 5. The CDR3 region has the DNA TGCGCCAGCAGCTTGGGGGACAGGGAATTCGAAAAACTGTTTTTT. Residues: CASSLGDREFEKLFF. The full variable domain, with the rest looked up from reference TRBV5-1 and TRBJ1-4, is KAGVTQTPRYLIKTRGQQVTLSCSPISGHRSVSWYQQTPGQGLQFLFEYFSETQRNKGNFPGRFSGRQFSNSRSEMNVSTLELGDSALYLCASSLGDREFEKLFFGSGTQLSVL.

This clone was seen a single time. The rearrangement joins TRBV4-1 to TRBJ2-3; the D is unclear. Germline V lookup: CDR1 MGHRA, CDR2 YSYEKL. The V end was cut by 0 bases, the J end by 0 bases, with 7 bases between. CDR3 length: 15 amino acids. The CDR3 sequence is CASSQDNYSTDTQYF. CDR3 DNA sequence: TGCGCCAGCAGCCAAGATAACTATAGCACAGATACGCAGTATTTT.

The V gene is TRBV19, the J gene TRBJ1-5, with 7 bases that match TRBD1. Germline V gene lookup returns CDR1 LNHDA and CDR2 SQIVND (reference sequence). J lost 0 bases, V lost 4 bases, and 3 bases had no gene match. This CDR3 spans 15 amino acids. CDR3 residues: CASSTTGDSNQPQHF. The CDR3 DNA sequence: TGTGCCAGTAGTACCACAGGGGATAGCAATCAGCCCCAGCATTTT.

V is TRBV6-5 and J is TRBJ1-2; D call uncertain. The CDR3 runs to 15 residues. Trimming cost V 0 bases and J 1 base, with 9 bases left between them. The germline V gene encodes CDR1 MNHEY and CDR2 SVGAGI. In DNA form, the CDR3 reads TGTGCCAGCAGTTACTCCAGACTCCTTAACTATGGCTACACCTTC. It translates to CASSYSRLLNYGYTF.

This chain uses TRBV6-6 with TRBJ2-7; D gene unclear. Trimming cost V 5 bases and J 2 bases, with 16 bases left between them. This CDR3 region has 15 residues. CDR1 is MNHNY and CDR2 is SVGAGI in the germline V gene (reference sequence). DNA for the CDR3: TGTGCCAGCAGTACCCCGAAATTGTCTACCTACGAGCAGTACTTC. It codes for CASSTPKLSTYEQYF.

The CDR3 protein is CASSPQDLGTGLNEQYF. In nucleotides, the CDR3 is TGTGCCAGTAGTCCCCAGGACCTCGGGACAGGACTCAACGAGCAGTACTTC. The chain uses TRBV19 and TRBJ2-7, with 8 bases fitting TRBD1. Germline V lookup: CDR1 LNHDA, CDR2 SQIVND (reference sequence). The CDR3 runs 17 residues. The V gene end was trimmed by 5 bases and the J gene end by 5 bases; junction bases not matched to a gene: 17.